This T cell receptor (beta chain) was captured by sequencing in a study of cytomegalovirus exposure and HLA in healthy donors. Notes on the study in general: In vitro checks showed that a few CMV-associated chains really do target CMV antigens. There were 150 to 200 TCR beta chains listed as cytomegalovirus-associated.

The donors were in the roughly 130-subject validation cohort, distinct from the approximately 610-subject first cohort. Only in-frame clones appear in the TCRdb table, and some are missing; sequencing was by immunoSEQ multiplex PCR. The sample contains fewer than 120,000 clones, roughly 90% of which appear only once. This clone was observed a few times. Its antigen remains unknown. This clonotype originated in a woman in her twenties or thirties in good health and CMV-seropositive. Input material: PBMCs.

In nucleotides, the CDR3 is TGCAGCGTACGGACAGGGATAGACACTGAAGCTTTCTTT. Translation gives CSVRTGIDTEAFF. V and J are TRBV29-1 and TRBJ1-1; TRBD1 aligns across 8 bases. The V and J ends lost 6 bases and 3 bases, in that order; junction bases with no gene match: 6. This CDR3 has 13 residues. Germline V gene lookup returns CDR1 SQVTM and CDR2 ANQGSEA. Supplemented by reference TRBV29-1 and TRBJ1-1, the full variable domain reads SAVISQKPSRDICQRGTSLTIQCQVDSQVTMMFWYRQQPGQSLTLIATANQGSEATYESGFVIDKFPISRPNLTFSTLTVSNMSPEDSSIYLCSVRTGIDTEAFFGQGTRLTVV.